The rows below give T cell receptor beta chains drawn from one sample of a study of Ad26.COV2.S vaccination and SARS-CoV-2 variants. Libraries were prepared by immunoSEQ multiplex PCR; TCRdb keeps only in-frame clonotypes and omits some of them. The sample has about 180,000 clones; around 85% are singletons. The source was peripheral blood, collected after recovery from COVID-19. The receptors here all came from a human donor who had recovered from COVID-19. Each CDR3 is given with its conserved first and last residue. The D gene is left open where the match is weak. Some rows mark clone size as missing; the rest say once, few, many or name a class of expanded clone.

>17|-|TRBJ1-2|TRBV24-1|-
TGTGCCACCAGTTCCCCTAATGCAGGGGAAGGAGGCTATGGCTACACCTTC
CATSSPNAGEGGYGYTF
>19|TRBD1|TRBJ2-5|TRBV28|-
TGTGCCAGCAGTTTAGGGGGACAGGGGAGTGGGACTAGGACCGAGACCCAGTACTTC
CASSLGGQGSGTRTETQYF
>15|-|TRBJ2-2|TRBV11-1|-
TGTGCCAGCAGCTTAGCGAGGTTAAACACCGGGGAGCTGTTTTTT
CASSLARLNTGELFF
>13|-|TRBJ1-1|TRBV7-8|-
TGTGCCAGCAGCCTAAGTCTGAACACTGAAGCTTTCTTT
CASSLSLNTEAFF
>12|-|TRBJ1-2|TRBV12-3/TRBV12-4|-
-
CASFGQGAPMAF
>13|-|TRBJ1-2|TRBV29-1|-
TGCAGCGTTATTGCCGGGGGAGACTATGGCTACACCTTC
CSVIAGGDYGYTF
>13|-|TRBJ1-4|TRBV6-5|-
TGTGCCAGCAGTTACTCAGGGCCCGAAAAACTGTTTTTT
CASSYSGPEKLFF
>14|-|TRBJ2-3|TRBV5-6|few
TGTGCCAGCAGCTTTGGACAGTTCGGGGATACGCAGTATTTT
CASSFGQFGDTQYF
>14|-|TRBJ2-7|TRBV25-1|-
TGTGCCAGCAGTGAATACGCAGACCTTTACGAGCAGTACTTC
CASSEYADLYEQYF
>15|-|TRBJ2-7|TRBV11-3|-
TGTGCCAGCAGCTTAGGTGGGGGCAATTCCTACGAGCAGTACTTC
CASSLGGGNSYEQYF
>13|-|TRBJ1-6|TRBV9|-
TGTGCCAGCACCGAAGGGGCCAATTCACCCCTCCACTTT
CASTEGANSPLHF
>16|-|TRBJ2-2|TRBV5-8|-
TGTGCCAGCAACCAGTTCGGCGAGCGTAACACCGGGGAGCTGTTTTTT
CASNQFGERNTGELFF
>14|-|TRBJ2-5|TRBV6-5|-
TGTGCCAGCAGTTTCTTGACCCTGCAAGAGACCCAGTACTTC
CASSFLTLQETQYF
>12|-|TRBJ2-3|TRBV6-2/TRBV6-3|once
TGTGCCAGCAGTTACTCCCCAGATACGCAGTATTTT
CASSYSPDTQYF
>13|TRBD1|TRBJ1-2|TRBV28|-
TGTGCCAGCAGTAAAACAGGGGACTATGGCTACACCTTC
CASSKTGDYGYTF
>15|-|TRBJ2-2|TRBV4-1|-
TGCGCCAGCAGCCAAGATTTCACTAACGGCGGGGAGCTGTTTTTT
CASSQDFTNGGELFF
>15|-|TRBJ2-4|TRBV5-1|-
TGCGCCAGCAGCTTGGATGTAGGCGGTAAAAACATTCAGTACTTC
CASSLDVGGKNIQYF
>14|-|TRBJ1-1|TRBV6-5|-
TGTGCCAGCAGTTACTCGGACCTAAACACTGAAGCTTTCTTT
CASSYSDLNTEAFF
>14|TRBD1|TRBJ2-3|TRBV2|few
TGTGCCAGCAAAGGGACAGCTTTCACAGATACGCAGTATTTT
CASKGTAFTDTQYF
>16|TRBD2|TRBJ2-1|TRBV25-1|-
TGTGCCAGCAGTGAAGGGACTAGCGGGCCTTACAATGAGCAGTTCTTC
CASSEGTSGPYNEQFF
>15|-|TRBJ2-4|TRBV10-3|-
TGTGCCATCAGTGGGGGTGCGGGAGCCAAAAACATTCAGTACTTC
CAISGGAGAKNIQYF
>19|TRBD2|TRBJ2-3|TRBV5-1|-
TGCGCCAGCAGCTTGGAGGTGACAATCGGCGGGGGGAGCACAGATACGCAGTATTTT
CASSLEVTIGGGSTDTQYF
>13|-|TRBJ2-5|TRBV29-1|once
TGCAGCGTTGAACGGGGGCGAAGGGAGACCCAGTACTTC
CSVERGRRETQYF
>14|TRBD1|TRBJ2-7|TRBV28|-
TGTGCCAGCAGTTCCGGGACAGGGCCCCACGAGCAGTACTTC
CASSSGTGPHEQYF
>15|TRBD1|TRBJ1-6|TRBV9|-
TGTGCCAGCAGCGTAGCCGGGGACAGTTCTTCACCCCTCCACTTT
CASSVAGDSSSPLHF
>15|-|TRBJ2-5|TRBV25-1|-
TGTGCCAGCAGTGGAGTCCCGAGATATCAAGAGACCCAGTACTTC
CASSGVPRYQETQYF
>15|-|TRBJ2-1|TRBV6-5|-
TGTGCCAGCAGTTACGAGGATAGCTCCTACAATGAGCAGTTCTTC
CASSYEDSSYNEQFF
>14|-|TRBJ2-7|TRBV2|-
TGTGCCACCCTCCTGGGCCAGCCCCCCTACGAGCAGTACTTC
CATLLGQPPYEQYF
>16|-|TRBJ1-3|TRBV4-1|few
TGCGCCAGCAGCCAAGGGTCCGTGAGCTCTGGAAACACCATATATTTT
CASSQGSVSSGNTIYF
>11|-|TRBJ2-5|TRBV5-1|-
TGCGCCAGCAGCTTGGAAGAGACCCAGTACTTC
CASSLEETQYF
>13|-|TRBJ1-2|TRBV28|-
TGTGCCAGCTTACGGAGGGGGAACTATGGCTACACCTTC
CASLRRGNYGYTF
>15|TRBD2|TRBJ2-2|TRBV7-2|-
TGTGCCAGCAGCTCTAGCGGGGGGTACACCGGGGAGCTGTTTTTT
CASSSSGGYTGELFF
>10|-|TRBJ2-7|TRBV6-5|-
TGTGCCAGCCCCAGGGGTGAGCAGTACTTC
CASPRGEQYF